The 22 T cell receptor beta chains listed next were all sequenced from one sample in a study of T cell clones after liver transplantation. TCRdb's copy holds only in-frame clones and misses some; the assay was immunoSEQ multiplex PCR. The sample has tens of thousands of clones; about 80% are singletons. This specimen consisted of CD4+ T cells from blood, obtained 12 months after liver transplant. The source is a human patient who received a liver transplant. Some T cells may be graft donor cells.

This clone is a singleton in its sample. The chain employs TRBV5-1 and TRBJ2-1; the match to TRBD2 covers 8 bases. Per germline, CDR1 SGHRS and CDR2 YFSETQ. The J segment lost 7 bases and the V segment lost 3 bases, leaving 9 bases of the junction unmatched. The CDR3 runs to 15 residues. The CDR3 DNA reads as TGCGCCAGCAGCTCCCACATGGGCGGGGGGAATGAGCAGTTCTTC. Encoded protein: CASSSHMGGGNEQFF.

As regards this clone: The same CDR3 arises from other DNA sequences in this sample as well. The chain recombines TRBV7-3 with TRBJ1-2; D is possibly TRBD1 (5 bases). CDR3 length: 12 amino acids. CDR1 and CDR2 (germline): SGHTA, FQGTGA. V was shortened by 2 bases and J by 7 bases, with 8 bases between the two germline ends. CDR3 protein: CASSLDRVGYTF. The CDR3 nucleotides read TGTGCCAGCAGCTTAGACAGAGTTGGCTACACCTTC.

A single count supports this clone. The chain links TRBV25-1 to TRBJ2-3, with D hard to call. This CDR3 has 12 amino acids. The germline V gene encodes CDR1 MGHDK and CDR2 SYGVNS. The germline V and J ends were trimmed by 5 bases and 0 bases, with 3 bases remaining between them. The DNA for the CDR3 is TGTGCCAGCAGTCTGAGCACAGATACGCAGTATTTT. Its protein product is CASSLSTDTQYF.

CDR3 protein: CASSLAANTGELFF. The CDR3 bases are TGTGCCAGCTCACTCGCCGCGAACACCGGGGAGCTGTTTTTT. The rearrangement links TRBV18 to TRBJ2-2; D uncertain. The germline gives CDR1 KGHSH, CDR2 LQKENI. The CDR3 consists of 14 residues. The V end lost 4 bases, the J end lost 0 bases, and 6 bases lay between the germline ends.

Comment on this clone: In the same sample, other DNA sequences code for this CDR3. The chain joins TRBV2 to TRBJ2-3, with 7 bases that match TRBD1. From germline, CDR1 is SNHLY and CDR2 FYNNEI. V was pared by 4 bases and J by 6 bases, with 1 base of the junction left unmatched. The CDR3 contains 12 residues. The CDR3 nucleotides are TGTGCCAGCAGTGTGGACAGGGATACGCAGTATTTT. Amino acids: CASSVDRDTQYF. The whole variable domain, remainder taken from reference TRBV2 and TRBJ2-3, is EPEVTQTPSHQVTQMGQEVILRCVPISNHLYFYWYRQILGQKVEFLVSFYNNEISEKSEIFDDQFSVERPDGSNFTLKIRSTKLEDSAMYFCASSVDRDTQYFGPGTRLTVL.

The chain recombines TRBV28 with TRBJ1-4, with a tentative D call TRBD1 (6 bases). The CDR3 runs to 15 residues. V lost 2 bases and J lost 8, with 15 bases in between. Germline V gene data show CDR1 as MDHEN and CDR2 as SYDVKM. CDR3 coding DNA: TGTGCCAGCAGTTTAGGGGGCCGCGTAAGGGAAAAACTGTTTTTT. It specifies CASSLGGRVREKLFF.

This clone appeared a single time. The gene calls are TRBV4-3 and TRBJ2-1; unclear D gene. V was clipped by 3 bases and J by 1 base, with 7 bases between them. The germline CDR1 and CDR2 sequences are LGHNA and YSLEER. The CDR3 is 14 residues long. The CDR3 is CASSQSNSYNEQFF. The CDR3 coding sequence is TGCGCCAGCAGCCAGTCCAATTCCTACAATGAGCAGTTCTTC.

This chain's CDR3 is CASSVGTGRVYGYTF. The CDR3 nucleotides are TGTGCCAGCAGCGTCGGGACAGGGCGAGTATATGGCTACACCTTC. The chain couples TRBV11-2 to TRBJ1-2, with 9 bases identical to TRBD1. Germline V gives CDR1 SGHAT, CDR2 FQNNGV. The V segment lost 5 bases and the J segment 5 bases; nucleotides outside the gene matches: 9. The CDR3 runs 15 residues.

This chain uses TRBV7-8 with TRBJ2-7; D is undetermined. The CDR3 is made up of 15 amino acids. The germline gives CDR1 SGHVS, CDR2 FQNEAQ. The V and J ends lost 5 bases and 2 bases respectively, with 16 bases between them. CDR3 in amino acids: CASSPPTDPTYEQYF. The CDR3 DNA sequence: TGTGCCAGCAGCCCGCCGACGGATCCCACCTACGAGCAGTACTTC.

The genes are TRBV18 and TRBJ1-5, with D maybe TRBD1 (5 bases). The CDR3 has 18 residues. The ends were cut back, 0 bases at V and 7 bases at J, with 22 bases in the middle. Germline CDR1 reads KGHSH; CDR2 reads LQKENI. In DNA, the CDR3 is TGTGCCAGCTCACCACCTGTAAGGGGACCCAGATCGGGACAGCCCCAGCATTTT. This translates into CASSPPVRGPRSGQPQHF.

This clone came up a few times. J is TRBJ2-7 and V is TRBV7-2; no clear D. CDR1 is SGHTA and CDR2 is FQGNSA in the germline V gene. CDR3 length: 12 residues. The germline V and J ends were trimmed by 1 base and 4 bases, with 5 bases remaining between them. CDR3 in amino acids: CASSLEWYEQYF. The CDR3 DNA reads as TGTGCCAGCAGCTTAGAATGGTACGAGCAGTACTTC.

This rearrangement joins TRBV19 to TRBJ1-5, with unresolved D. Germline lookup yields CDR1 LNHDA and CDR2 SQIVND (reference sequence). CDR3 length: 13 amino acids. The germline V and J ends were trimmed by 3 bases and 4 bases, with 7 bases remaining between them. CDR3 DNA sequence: TGTGCCAGTAGTATCCAGCTTAATCAGCCCCAGCATTTT. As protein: CASSIQLNQPQHF.

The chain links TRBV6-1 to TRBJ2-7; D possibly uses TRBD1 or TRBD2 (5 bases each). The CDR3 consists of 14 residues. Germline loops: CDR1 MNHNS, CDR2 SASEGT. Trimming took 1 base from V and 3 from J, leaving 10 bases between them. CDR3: CASSEDGTLYEQYF. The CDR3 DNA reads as TGTGCCAGCAGTGAAGACGGGACCCTCTACGAGCAGTACTTC.

CDR3 region: CASSLDLAGAYNEQFF. CDR3 DNA: TGCGCCAGCAGCCTCGACCTAGCGGGGGCTTACAATGAGCAGTTCTTC. The rearrangement uses TRBV5-1 and TRBJ2-1; TRBD2 aligns across 10 bases. This CDR3 region has 16 residues. The trim removed 4 bases at V and 4 bases at J, leaving 8 bases unmatched. The germline V gene has CDR1 SGHRS and CDR2 YFSETQ.

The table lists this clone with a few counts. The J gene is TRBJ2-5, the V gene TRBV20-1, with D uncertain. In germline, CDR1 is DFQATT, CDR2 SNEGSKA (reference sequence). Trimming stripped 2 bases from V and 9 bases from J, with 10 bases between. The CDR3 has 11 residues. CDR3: CSARQVWAQYF. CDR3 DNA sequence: TGCAGTGCTAGACAGGTTTGGGCCCAGTACTTC.

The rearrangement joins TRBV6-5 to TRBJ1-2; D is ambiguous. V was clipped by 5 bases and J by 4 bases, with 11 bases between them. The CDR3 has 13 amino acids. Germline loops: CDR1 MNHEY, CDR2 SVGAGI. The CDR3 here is CASSPGRSYGYTF. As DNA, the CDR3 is TGTGCCAGCAGTCCCGGACGTAGCTATGGCTACACCTTC.

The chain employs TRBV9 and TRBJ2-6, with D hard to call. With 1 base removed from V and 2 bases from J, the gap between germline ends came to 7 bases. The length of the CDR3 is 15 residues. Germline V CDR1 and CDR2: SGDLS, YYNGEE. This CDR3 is CASSVWKTGANVLTF. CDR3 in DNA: TGTGCCAGCAGCGTATGGAAGACTGGGGCCAACGTCCTGACTTTC.

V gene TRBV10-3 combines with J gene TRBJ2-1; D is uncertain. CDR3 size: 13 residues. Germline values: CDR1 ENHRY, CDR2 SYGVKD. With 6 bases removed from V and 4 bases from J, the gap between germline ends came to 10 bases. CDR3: CAIRNSQYNEQFF. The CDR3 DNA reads TGTGCCATCAGGAATAGCCAGTACAATGAGCAGTTCTTC.

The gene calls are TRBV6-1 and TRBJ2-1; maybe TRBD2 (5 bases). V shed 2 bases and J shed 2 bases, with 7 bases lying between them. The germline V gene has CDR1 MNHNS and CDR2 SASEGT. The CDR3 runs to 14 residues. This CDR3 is CASSETRTYNEQFF. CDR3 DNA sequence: TGTGCCAGCAGTGAAACTAGAACCTACAATGAGCAGTTCTTC.

The DNA for the CDR3 is TGTGCCAGCAGCCTTAATGGGTACTACGAGCAGTACTTC. Encoded protein: CASSLNGYYEQYF. The chain couples TRBV5-6 to TRBJ2-7; D is uncertain. The V and J ends lost 4 bases and 3 bases respectively, with 11 bases between them. In germline, CDR1 is SGHDT, CDR2 YYEEEE. There are 13 residues in the CDR3. The full variable domain, in which reference TRBV5-6 and TRBJ2-7 provide the parts outside the CDR3, is DAGVTQSPTHLIKTRGQQVTLRCSPKSGHDTVSWYQQALGQGPQFIFQYYEEEERQRGNFPDRFSGHQFPNYSSELNVNALLLGDSALYLCASSLNGYYEQYFGPGTRLTVT.

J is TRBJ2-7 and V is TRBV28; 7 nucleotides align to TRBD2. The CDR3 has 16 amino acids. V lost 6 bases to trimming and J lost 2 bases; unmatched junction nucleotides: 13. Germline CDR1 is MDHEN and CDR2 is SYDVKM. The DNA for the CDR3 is TGTGCCAGCAGGATAGCGGGCCCTACCCGTCCCTACGAGCAGTACTTC. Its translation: CASRIAGPTRPYEQYF. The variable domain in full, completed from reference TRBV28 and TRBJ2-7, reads DVKVTQSSRYLVKRTGEKVFLECVQDMDHENMFWYRQDPGLGLRLIYFSYDVKMKEKGDIPEGYSVSREKKERFSLILESASTNQTSMYLCASRIAGPTRPYEQYFGPGTRLTVT.

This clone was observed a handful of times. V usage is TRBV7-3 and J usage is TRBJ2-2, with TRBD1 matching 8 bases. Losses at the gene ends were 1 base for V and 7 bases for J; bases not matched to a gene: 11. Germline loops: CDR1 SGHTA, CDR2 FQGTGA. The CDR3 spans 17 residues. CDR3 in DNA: TGTGCCAGCAGCTTAAAGGAGCGCAGGGGGCTGGGCGGGGAGCTGTTTTTT. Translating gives CASSLKERRGLGGELFF.